Described below is a single T cell receptor (beta chain) sequence and its context. The antigen remains undetermined. CDR3 length: 13 residues. V was clipped by 5 bases and J by 2 bases, with 10 bases between them. The data derive from a study of tumor and adjacent non-tumor tissue in lung cancer. About the research overall: Each sample yielded a few million productive TCRbeta reads on average. The study's findings and limits: Normal lung showed higher cumulative top 100 clone frequency than tumor. Significantly higher TCR diversity was found in tumor than normal lung. Shorter survival was associated with higher TCR diversity in tumors.

This sample's RNA came from whole unsorted tissue. This non-tumor lung sample came from over 3 cm beyond the tumor edge. TCRbeta libraries were built with three rounds of nested PCR, modified from ARM-PCR. Via MiXCR, TCRdb re-called the multiplex PCR reads, giving one row per CDR3 protein. The sample lists 80,000 to 130,000 distinct CDR3 sequences, 65% seen once, with roughly 19% in the top ten. The sample comprised distant non-tumor lung tissue. The chain employs TRBV12-3 or TRBV12-4 and TRBJ2-7, with unresolved D. This receptor was identified in a man younger than 40 with non-small cell lung cancer. Here the CDR3 reads CASSLRKPYEQYF. The CDR3 DNA sequence: TGTGCCAGCAGTCTAAGAAAACCCTACGAGCAGTACTTC.